This entry is about one T cell receptor beta chain. This same CDR3 is encoded by further DNA sequences in the sample. In the PCR, 60 Vbeta and 13 Jbeta primers were used. The method was immunoSEQ multiplex PCR; TCRdb's version includes in-frame clones alone and lacks a portion of them. This table has about 170,000 clones, around 62% appearing once. The CDR3 covers 19 residues. Germline CDR1 reads MNHNS; CDR2 reads SASEGT. V was shortened by 0 bases and J by 3 bases, with 24 bases between the two germline ends. The data were obtained in a study of cytomegalovirus exposure and HLA in healthy donors. At collection, donors were nominally healthy, but unrecorded immune exposures were probable.

The chain recombines TRBV6-1 with TRBJ2-7; D is uncertain. Source material: PBMCs. This clonotype was obtained from a man aged 40-50 years in good health and CMV-seronegative. CDR3 loop: CASSEAWVSVGRKIYEQYF. DNA for the CDR3: TGTGCCAGCAGTGAAGCGTGGGTTTCTGTGGGCAGAAAAATCTACGAGCAGTACTTC.